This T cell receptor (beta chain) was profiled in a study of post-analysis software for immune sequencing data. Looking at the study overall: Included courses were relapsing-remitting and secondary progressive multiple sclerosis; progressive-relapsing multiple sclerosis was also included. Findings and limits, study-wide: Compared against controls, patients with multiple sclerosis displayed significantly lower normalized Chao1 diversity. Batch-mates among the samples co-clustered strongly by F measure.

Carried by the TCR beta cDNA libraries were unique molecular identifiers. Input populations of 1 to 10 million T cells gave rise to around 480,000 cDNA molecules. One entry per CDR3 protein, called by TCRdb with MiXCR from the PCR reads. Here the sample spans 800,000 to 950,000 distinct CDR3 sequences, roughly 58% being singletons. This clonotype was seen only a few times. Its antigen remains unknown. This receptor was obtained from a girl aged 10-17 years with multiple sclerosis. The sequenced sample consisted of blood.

CDR3 in amino acids: CASSLLGGGSDTQYF. In DNA, the CDR3 is TGTGCCAGCAGTCTCCTGGGGGGAGGGTCAGATACGCAGTATTTT. This chain connects TRBV12-3 or TRBV12-4 to TRBJ2-3; 7 bases are a match to TRBD2. Trimming took 5 bases from V and 4 from J; bases not matched to a gene: 9. This CDR3 spans 15 amino acids.